The next 16 T cell receptor beta chains were all read from a single sample in a study of blood T cells in healthy people across ages. With a J-beta primer mix and a sample-barcoded 5' primer, a second PCR ran about 7 to 12 cycles. TCRdb ran MiXCR on the 5' RACE reads and lists one entry per CDR3 protein. Here the sample spans approximately 780,000 distinct CDR3 sequences, about a quarter being singletons. This sample also belongs to another study, concerning T cells of mothers and their children.

The source material was blood. The receptors derive from a boy aged 5-17 years in good health.

The chain is built from TRBV28 and TRBJ2-5; 9 positions agree with TRBD1. The CDR3 length is 16 residues. Germline-derived CDR1 and CDR2 are MDHEN and SYDVKM. J lost 9 bases, V lost 2 bases, and 13 bases had no gene match. CDR3 sequence: CASSLTGQGKTSAQYF. CDR3 DNA sequence: TGTGCCAGCAGTTTAACCGGACAGGGGAAGACCTCGGCCCAGTACTTC. Variable domain in full (rest from reference TRBV28 and TRBJ2-5): DVKVTQSSRYLVKRTGEKVFLECVQDMDHENMFWYRQDPGLGLRLIYFSYDVKMKEKGDIPEGYSVSREKKERFSLILESASTNQTSMYLCASSLTGQGKTSAQYFGPGTRLLVL.

This clonotype has at least ten counts. This chain links TRBV2 with TRBJ2-7; D possibly uses TRBD1 or TRBD2 (5 bases each). Germline values: CDR1 SNHLY, CDR2 FYNNEI. The CDR3 loop spans 11 amino acids. Deletions cut 4 bases from V and 4 bases from J, with 5 bases between. The CDR3 reads CASSGGYEQYF. The CDR3 nucleotides are TGTGCCAGCAGTGGGGGGTACGAGCAGTACTTC.

This clonotype turned up a few times. The chain couples TRBV12-3 or TRBV12-4 to TRBJ2-1; the match to TRBD2 covers 7 bases. This CDR3 comprises 15 residues. V lost 4 bases to trimming and J lost 5 bases; unmatched junction nucleotides: 8. The CDR3, as DNA: TGTGCCAGCAGTTCAGCGGGGAACCACAACAATGAGCAGTTCTTC. It yields the protein CASSSAGNHNNEQFF.

The CDR3 DNA sequence: TGTGCCAGCAGCTTGGACGGATTCTATGGCTACACCTTC. It encodes CASSLDGFYGYTF. The genes are TRBV12-3 or TRBV12-4 and TRBJ1-2; no reliable D call. Trimming took off 6 bases at V and 4 bases at J, with 12 bases between the two ends. This CDR3 region has 13 residues.

V gene TRBV6-5 combines with J gene TRBJ2-1; no clear D gene. CDR3 length: 13 amino acids. Germline V gene sequence: CDR1 MNHEY, CDR2 SVGAGI. V lost 10 bases to trimming and J lost 2 bases, with 12 bases between them. CDR3 DNA: TGTGCCACCTTAAGGGTGGCCTACAATGAGCAGTTCTTC. Its translation: CATLRVAYNEQFF.

A few counts support this clonotype. V and J are TRBV28 and TRBJ2-7, with TRBD1 identical over 11 bases. Germline V gene lookup returns CDR1 MDHEN and CDR2 SYDVKM. Germline trimming cut 3 bases from V and 0 bases from J; bases unmatched to any gene: 4. The CDR3 extends over 16 amino acids. The CDR3 DNA sequence: TGTGCCAGCAGTTTTTTGGGACAGGGGGACTCCTACGAGCAGTACTTC. Its protein is CASSFLGQGDSYEQYF.

This clonotype was observed a few times. The rearrangement links TRBV7-2 to TRBJ2-1; no clear D gene. This CDR3 is built from 13 residues. V was pared by 3 bases and J by 3 bases, with 6 bases between. Germline assignment: CDR1 SGHTA and CDR2 FQGNSA. The CDR3 DNA follows: TGTGCCAGCAGCTTCGGGCACTACAATGAGCAGTTCTTC. It codes for CASSFGHYNEQFF.

The rearrangement links TRBV7-9 to TRBJ2-1; possible D gene TRBD1, 5 bases. Germline loops: CDR1 SEHNR, CDR2 FQNEAQ (reference sequence). The CDR3 runs to 13 residues. The V and J ends lost 4 bases and 9 bases respectively, with 13 bases between them. DNA for the CDR3: TGTGCCAGCAGCTCCGCGGCTCAGGGTGAGCAGTTCTTC. Its protein product is CASSSAAQGEQFF.

Ten or more counts support this clonotype. The chain couples TRBV5-1 to TRBJ1-4, with TRBD1 identical over 9 bases. The germline gives CDR1 SGHRS, CDR2 YFSETQ. This CDR3 region has 15 residues. V trimming: 4 bases; J trimming: 4 bases; junction bases outside the gene matches: 5. CDR3: CASSGTGGFNEKLFF. CDR3 in DNA: TGCGCCAGCAGCGGAACAGGGGGCTTTAATGAAAAACTGTTTTTT.

The chain joins TRBV12-3 or TRBV12-4 to TRBJ1-3; D is uncertain. The germline V and J ends were trimmed by 6 bases and 3 bases, with 15 bases remaining between them. CDR3 length: 15 amino acids. CDR3 protein: CASRARAGHGNTIYF. The CDR3 nucleotides read TGTGCCAGCAGAGCCCGGGCAGGCCATGGAAACACCATATATTTT.

This clonotype has a handful of counts. The chain couples TRBV7-3 to TRBJ2-5, with a possible D match to TRBD2 (5 bases). CDR1 is SGHTA and CDR2 is FQGTGA in the germline V gene. V gave up 5 bases and J gave up 5 bases, with 18 bases separating them. The CDR3 runs 15 residues. CDR3 nucleotide sequence: TGTGCCAGCAGCGCCGCGGCGGGCCTTAGGGAGACCCAGTACTTC. Amino acids: CASSAAAGLRETQYF.

The gene calls are TRBV12-3 or TRBV12-4 and TRBJ1-2; D might be TRBD1 (6 bases). Trimming removed 4 bases at V and 0 bases at J, with 9 bases between. The CDR3 is 14 amino acids. CDR3 DNA sequence: TGTGCCAGCAGTTCTCGGGGGCCTAACTATGGCTACACCTTC. The encoded protein is CASSSRGPNYGYTF.

This clonotype was picked up a small number of times. The genes are TRBV3-1 and TRBJ2-1; no definite D call. V shed 1 base and J shed 8 bases, with 3 bases lying between them. The germline V gene has CDR1 LGHDT and CDR2 YNNKEL (reference sequence). This CDR3 has 11 residues. The CDR3 DNA is TGTGCCAGCAGCCAAGTCGATGAGCAGTTCTTC. Translating gives CASSQVDEQFF.

This chain links TRBV9 with TRBJ2-2; D is undetermined. This CDR3 spans 12 amino acids. Germline-derived CDR1 and CDR2 are SGDLS and YYNGEE. Trimming shortened V by 3 bases and J by 9 bases, and 9 bases separated the two germline ends. CDR3 protein: CASSAQGWELFF. DNA of the CDR3: TGTGCCAGCAGCGCCCAAGGATGGGAGCTGTTTTTT. The full variable domain, completed using reference TRBV9 and TRBJ2-2, is DSGVTQTPKHLITATGQRVTLRCSPRSGDLSVYWYQQSLDQGLQFLIQYYNGEERAKGNILERFSAQQFPDLHSELNLSSLELGDSALYFCASSAQGWELFFGEGSRLTVL.

This clonotype was observed a few times. The chain joins TRBV20-1 to TRBJ1-1; D gene uncertain. CDR1 is DFQATT and CDR2 is SNEGSKA in the germline V gene (reference sequence). The length of the CDR3 is 12 residues. Trimming took 7 bases from V and 4 from J, leaving 13 bases between them. CDR3 sequence reads: CSGGGEVTEAFF. The CDR3 nucleotides read TGCAGTGGCGGCGGCGAAGTCACTGAAGCTTTCTTT.

This clonotype has just a few counts. CDR3 protein: CAISDPRAGSLPGYGYTF. The CDR3 DNA reads as TGTGCCATCAGTGACCCCCGAGCAGGTTCACTTCCAGGGTATGGCTACACCTTC. This sequence joins TRBV10-3 and TRBJ1-2; tentatively, D is TRBD1 (5 bases). This CDR3 has 18 residues. The germline V and J ends were trimmed by 3 bases and 5 bases, with 25 bases remaining between them. The germline gives CDR1 ENHRY, CDR2 SYGVKD.